This T cell receptor (beta chain) emerged from a study of beta chain features in type 1 diabetes. Whole-study findings and limits: Here, the possible influence of HLA type (on TCRB rearrangement) remained unresolved.

The entirety of the isolated RNA underwent reverse transcription, so expressed TCRB transcripts were sequenced. TCRdb's copy holds only in-frame clones and misses some; the assay was immunoSEQ multiplex PCR. The sample has around 250,000 clones, less than 35% seen once. The table lists this clone with a few counts. Antigen unknown. CDR1 is SGHDT, CDR2 YYEEEE, per germline. This CDR3 region has 13 residues. V shed 7 bases, J shed 7 bases, and the junction held 7 bases outside the gene matches. Only one heparinised blood draw was taken per donor, and its volume averaged about 120 mL. The chain joins TRBV5-6 to TRBJ1-2; TRBD1 matches at 10 bases. The TCR was taken from a man aged 25 to 40 in good health. Sequenced material: central memory CD4+ T cells from blood. The CDR3 sequence is CASSGTGAIGYTF. The DNA for the CDR3 is TGTGCCAGCTCCGGGACAGGGGCTATTGGCTACACCTTC.